This record looks at one T cell receptor beta chain sequence and its context. Its matching antigen is unknown. Distinct nucleotide sequences in the sample also encode this CDR3. This sample is drawn from a study of OX40 agonist ivuxolimab in advanced cancers. Study overall: From about 20 to 79 years was the age range, with a mean of approximately 63 years, and roughly 83% were male. The study, taken as a whole, reports: At doses 0.1 to 3.0 mg/kg, CD4+ and CD8+ clones expanded.

Looked up from germline, CDR1 is SGHNT and CDR2 is YENEEA. The trim removed 1 base at V and 6 bases at J, leaving 3 bases unmatched. The CDR3 contains 15 residues. The repertoire was sequenced with immunoSEQ multiplex PCR; TCRdb's copy has only in-frame clones and lacks some. Of about 36,000 clones in the sample, 88% were seen once. This receptor was taken from an adult with an advanced solid tumor such as melanoma, head and neck, liver or kidney cancer. Sequenced material: CD4+ or CD8+ T cells sorted from blood, taken in a trial of the OX40 agonist ivuxolimab. This chain links TRBV11-3 with TRBJ2-1; 10 bases are shared with TRBD2. In DNA, the CDR3 is TGTGCCAGCAGCTTAGTAGCGGGAGGTCTCAATGAGCAGTTCTTC. It is translated as CASSLVAGGLNEQFF.